Listed below are T cell receptor beta chains from one sample, sequenced in a study of T cell changes during pregnancy in multiple sclerosis. Profiling relied on immunoSEQ multiplex PCR, and the TCRdb table lists in-frame clones only, not all of them. The sample lists more than 40,000 clones; roughly 90% were seen once. The source was peripheral blood, collected in the first trimester of pregnancy. All receptors come from a female donor in good health, enrolled as a control in a pregnancy study. Both conserved end residues are part of each CDR3. D genes are given only for firm matches. Some rows have no size entry. The others give once, few or many, or a class for an expanded clone.

d_call,j_call,clone_size,v_call,cdr3_aa,cdr3_nt
NA,TRBJ2-3,NA,TRBV7-9,CASSPRASPDTQYF,TGTGCCAGCAGCCCCCGCGCTAGCCCAGATACGCAGTATTTT
NA,TRBJ1-2,NA,TRBV18,CASSPGQDLSYGYTF,TGTGCCAGCTCACCAGGGCAGGATTTAAGCTATGGCTACACCTTC
TRBD2,TRBJ2-2,NA,TRBV5-5,CASRPGRQNTGELFF,TGTGCCAGCAGGCCCGGGAGGCAGAACACCGGGGAGCTGTTTTTT
TRBD1,TRBJ2-7,NA,TRBV5-1,CASSLNLGTGTWTYEQYF,TGCGCCAGCAGCTTAAACCTGGGGACAGGGACTTGGACCTACGAGCAGTACTTC
NA,TRBJ2-2,NA,TRBV29-1,CSVEAGYTGELFF,TGCAGCGTTGAGGCAGGGTACACCGGGGAGCTGTTTTTT
TRBD1,TRBJ1-1,NA,TRBV30,CAWSWNDRGGGEAFF,TGTGCCTGGAGTTGGAACGACAGGGGAGGGGGTGAAGCTTTCTTT
TRBD2,TRBJ2-1,NA,TRBV11-3,CASSFEGTSSQFF,TGTGCCAGCAGCTTCGAGGGGACTAGCAGCCAGTTCTTC
NA,TRBJ2-5,NA,TRBV28,CASSRLQSYQETQYF,TGTGCCAGCAGCCGGCTACAGTCGTACCAAGAGACCCAGTACTTC
TRBD1,TRBJ2-7,NA,TRBV2,CASSTGTGGVHEQYF,TGTGCCAGCAGCACCGGGACAGGGGGCGTCCACGAGCAGTACTTC
NA,TRBJ1-5,NA,TRBV6-1,CASDPGDAGRLQHF,TGTGCCAGCGATCCGGGGGATGCGGGACGGCTCCAGCATTTT
NA,TRBJ1-1,NA,TRBV6-5,CASSYSMEGSTEAFF,TGTGCCAGCAGTTACTCGATGGAGGGGAGCACTGAAGCTTTCTTT
NA,TRBJ2-2,few,TRBV4-2,CASSQDWGEAGELFF,TGTGCCAGCAGCCAAGACTGGGGGGAGGCCGGGGAGCTGTTTTTT
TRBD2,TRBJ2-7,NA,TRBV5-1,CASSLGAGDTYEQYF,TGCGCCAGCAGCTTGGGAGCGGGGGACACCTACGAGCAGTACTTC
NA,TRBJ1-1,NA,TRBV7-3,CASSLTRENTEAFF,TGTGCCAGCAGCTTAACCAGGGAGAACACTGAAGCTTTCTTT
NA,TRBJ1-1,NA,TRBV28,CASSFFEGNEAFF,TGTGCCAGCAGTTTTTTCGAGGGAAATGAAGCTTTCTTT
NA,TRBJ2-1,NA,TRBV27,CASSPRDNEQFF,TGTGCCAGCAGTCCCAGGGACAATGAGCAGTTCTTC
NA,TRBJ1-5,NA,TRBV2,CASSARPGENQPQHF,TGTGCCAGCAGTGCCCGACCGGGGGAGAATCAGCCCCAGCATTTT
TRBD2,TRBJ2-5,NA,TRBV11-2,CASSLSLLTSVQETQYF,TGTGCCAGCAGCTTAAGTTTACTTACTAGCGTCCAAGAGACCCAGTACTTC
NA,TRBJ2-7,NA,TRBV30,CAWTRGAVLNF,TGTGCCTGGACGCGAGGCGCCGTCCTGAACTTC
TRBD1,TRBJ1-2,NA,TRBV15,CATSRDQTGGGGYTF,TGTGCCACCAGCAGAGATCAGACAGGGGGCGGAGGCTACACCTTC
NA,TRBJ1-5,NA,TRBV19,CASSIQLAGADSQPQHF,TGTGCCAGTAGTATTCAATTGGCGGGGGCTGATAGTCAGCCCCAGCATTTT
TRBD2,TRBJ2-1,NA,TRBV28,CASSLSREGRNEQFF,TGTGCCAGCAGTTTATCGCGGGAGGGCAGGAATGAGCAGTTCTTC
TRBD1,TRBJ2-5,NA,TRBV5-1,CASSLGPRGRVETQYF,TGCGCCAGCAGCTTGGGTCCAAGGGGGCGGGTAGAGACCCAGTACTTC
NA,TRBJ2-5,NA,TRBV28,CASKSIKRFQETQYF,TGTGCCAGCAAGTCCATCAAGCGATTCCAAGAGACCCAGTACTTC
NA,TRBJ1-2,NA,TRBV19,CASSMVQGMGDGYTF,TGTGCCAGTAGTATGGTGCAGGGGATGGGAGATGGCTACACCTTC
TRBD1,TRBJ1-1,NA,TRBV5-6,CASSLLDRGGTEAFF,TGTGCCAGCAGCTTGCTCGACAGGGGAGGCACTGAAGCTTTCTTT
TRBD1,TRBJ1-4,NA,TRBV7-9,CASSLGQSNEKLFF,TGTGCCAGCAGCCTGGGACAGTCTAATGAAAAACTGTTTTTT
TRBD2,TRBJ2-5,NA,TRBV13,CASGGGYQETQYF,TGTGCCAGCGGGGGGGGGTACCAAGAGACCCAGTACTTC
NA,TRBJ2-3,NA,TRBV7-9,CASSLGPGGHQYF,TGTGCCAGCAGCTTAGGTCCGGGGGGCCATCAGTATTTT
NA,TRBJ1-5,NA,TRBV6-1,CASSDRWGGDQPQHF,TGTGCCAGCAGTGACCGGTGGGGAGGAGATCAGCCCCAGCATTTT
NA,TRBJ2-7,NA,TRBV5-1,CASSPRGLYEQYF,TGCGCCAGCAGCCCAAGAGGACTCTACGAGCAGTACTTC
NA,TRBJ2-2,NA,TRBV7-9,CASKGDSNTGELFF,TGTGCCAGCAAAGGCGACTCGAACACCGGGGAGCTGTTTTTT
NA,TRBJ2-3,NA,TRBV1,CTSSHRGASTDTQYF,TGCACCAGCAGCCACCGCGGGGCTAGCACAGATACGCAGTATTTT
TRBD2,TRBJ2-3,once,TRBV7-2,CASSPPREGGSSDTQYF,TGTGCCAGCAGCCCACCCAGGGAGGGAGGTTCCTCAGATACGCAGTATTTT
TRBD2,TRBJ2-3,NA,TRBV11-2,CASSTLAGGLTDTQYF,TGTGCCAGCAGCACCCTAGCGGGGGGGCTCACAGATACGCAGTATTTT
NA,TRBJ2-7,NA,TRBV4-3,CASSQARGGGQGRNYEQYF,TGCGCCAGCAGCCAAGCCCGCGGGGGGGGACAGGGGAGAAACTACGAGCAGTACTTC
NA,TRBJ1-2,NA,TRBV2,CASSVMVVEGYGYTF,TGTGCCAGCAGTGTAATGGTTGTAGAGGGCTATGGCTACACCTTC
NA,TRBJ1-6,few,TRBV6-5,CASSYEGLSPLHF,TGTGCCAGCAGTTACGAGGGTCTTTCACCCCTCCACTTT
NA,TRBJ1-2,NA,TRBV5-4,CASSLGHSYGYTF,TGTGCCAGCAGCTTGGGGCACAGCTATGGCTACACCTTC
NA,TRBJ1-5,NA,TRBV6-6,CASGASNQPQHF,TGTGCCAGCGGGGCCAGCAATCAGCCCCAGCATTTT
TRBD1,TRBJ1-5,NA,TRBV28,CASSLPDRTDQPQHF,TGTGCCAGCAGTTTACCGGACAGGACCGATCAGCCCCAGCATTTT
TRBD2,TRBJ2-1,once,TRBV7-2,CASLMAGGPSEQFF,TGTGCCAGCTTGATGGCGGGAGGGCCGTCTGAGCAGTTCTTC
TRBD2,TRBJ2-7,once,TRBV18,CASSPTSGEYEQYF,TGTGCCAGCTCCCCGACTAGCGGAGAGTACGAGCAGTACTTC
NA,TRBJ1-2,NA,TRBV19,CASSRDRIYGYTF,TGTGCCAGTAGTCGAGACAGGATTTATGGCTACACCTTC
NA,TRBJ2-5,NA,TRBV5-1,CASSLLGGLRQETQYF,TGCGCCAGCAGCTTGTTGGGGGGATTAAGGCAAGAGACCCAGTACTTC
TRBD1,TRBJ1-2,NA,TRBV7-9,CASSYTDRGLWSDGYTF,TGTGCCAGCAGTTACACGGACAGGGGGCTTTGGAGTGATGGCTACACCTTC
NA,TRBJ1-1,NA,TRBV15,CATSIAPNTEAFF,TGTGCCACCAGCATAGCCCCGAACACTGAAGCTTTCTTT
TRBD2,TRBJ2-7,NA,TRBV27,CASRGGSSYEQYF,TGTGCCAGCAGGGGCGGGAGCTCCTACGAGCAGTACTTC
NA,TRBJ2-3,NA,TRBV6-5,CASSYSTGPVTDTQYF,TGTGCCAGCAGTTACTCCACAGGTCCGGTGACAGATACGCAGTATTTT
NA,TRBJ1-4,NA,TRBV21-1,CASSKEGQRSKNEKLFF,TGTGCCAGCAGCAAAGAGGGACAGAGGTCAAAGAATGAAAAACTGTTTTTT
NA,TRBJ2-3,NA,TRBV5-6,CASSLYPQGDTQYF,TGTGCCAGCAGCTTGTACCCCCAGGGAGATACGCAGTATTTT
NA,TRBJ2-7,NA,TRBV28,CASSRVVAGQPSYEQYF,TGTGCCAGCAGCCGTGTAGTCGCTGGACAGCCGTCCTACGAGCAGTACTTC